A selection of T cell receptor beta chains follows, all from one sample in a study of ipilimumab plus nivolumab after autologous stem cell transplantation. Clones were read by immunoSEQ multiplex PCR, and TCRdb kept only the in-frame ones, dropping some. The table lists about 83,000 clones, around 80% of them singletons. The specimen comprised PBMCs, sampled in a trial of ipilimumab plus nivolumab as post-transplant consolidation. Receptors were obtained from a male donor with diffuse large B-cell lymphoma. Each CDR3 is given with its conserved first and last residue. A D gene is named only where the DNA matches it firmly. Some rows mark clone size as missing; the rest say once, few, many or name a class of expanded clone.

cdr3_nt: TGTGCCAGCTCACTGGGACAGGGGGTTGGTCAGCCCCAGCATTTT
cdr3_aa: CASSLGQGVGQPQHF
v_call: TRBV18
clone_size: NA
j_call: TRBJ1-5
d_call: TRBD1

cdr3_nt: TGTGCCAGTAGTATTTCCAAGCAGCCCCAGCATTTT
cdr3_aa: CASSISKQPQHF
v_call: TRBV19
clone_size: many
j_call: TRBJ1-5
d_call: NA

cdr3_nt: TGTGCCAGCAGCCCACAGAGTGGTGCGGTGGAGACCCAGTACTTC
cdr3_aa: CASSPQSGAVETQYF
v_call: TRBV7-9
clone_size: NA
j_call: TRBJ2-5
d_call: NA

cdr3_nt: TGCGCCAGCAGTCAATCGTTTTGGCAGGGAAAAAGTGGAAACACCATATATTTT
cdr3_aa: CASSQSFWQGKSGNTIYF
v_call: TRBV23-1
clone_size: NA
j_call: TRBJ1-3
d_call: NA

cdr3_nt: TGTGCCAGCAGCTTGGCCGCCGTTTTCCTTGGTGGCGGGGAGCTGTTTTTT
cdr3_aa: CASSLAAVFLGGGELFF
v_call: TRBV5-6
clone_size: NA
j_call: TRBJ2-2
d_call: NA

cdr3_nt: TGTGCCAGCAGCCGCCGGGGGGGCGAGACCCAGTACTTC
cdr3_aa: CASSRRGGETQYF
v_call: TRBV5-6
clone_size: NA
j_call: TRBJ2-5
d_call: TRBD2

cdr3_nt: TGTGCCAGCTCACCAACCTCAAGACAGGGGACCGGAAACACCATATATTTT
cdr3_aa: CASSPTSRQGTGNTIYF
v_call: TRBV18
clone_size: NA
j_call: TRBJ1-3
d_call: TRBD1

cdr3_nt: TGTGCCAGCAGCTTAGGATATGTAGCGGGGGGCCGAGAGACCCAGTACTTC
cdr3_aa: CASSLGYVAGGRETQYF
v_call: TRBV7-2
clone_size: once
j_call: TRBJ2-5
d_call: TRBD2

cdr3_nt: TGCGCCAGCAGCTTAGTTTCCGGGGAGCTGTTTTTT
cdr3_aa: CASSLVSGELFF
v_call: TRBV5-1
clone_size: NA
j_call: TRBJ2-2
d_call: NA

cdr3_nt: TGTGCCAGTAAAGGGGTCTGGTCGAGCAATCAGCCCCAGCATTTT
cdr3_aa: CASKGVWSSNQPQHF
v_call: TRBV19
clone_size: NA
j_call: TRBJ1-5
d_call: NA

cdr3_nt: TGTGCCAGCAGTTACTCGGCTTTAGGGGTCGACAATGAGCAGTTCTTC
cdr3_aa: CASSYSALGVDNEQFF
v_call: TRBV6-5
clone_size: few
j_call: TRBJ2-1
d_call: NA

cdr3_nt: TGCGCCAGCAGCTTCTCCGCCGTGGGGGACACTGAAGCTTTCTTT
cdr3_aa: CASSFSAVGDTEAFF
v_call: TRBV5-1
clone_size: NA
j_call: TRBJ1-1
d_call: NA

cdr3_nt: TGTGCCAGCAGTAACACCGGAGTGGGACCCCTCCACTTT
cdr3_aa: CASSNTGVGPLHF
v_call: TRBV25-1
clone_size: NA
j_call: TRBJ1-6
d_call: NA

cdr3_nt: TGTGCCAGCAGTTACTCGATAGGGGAACACTACAATGAGCAGTTCTTC
cdr3_aa: CASSYSIGEHYNEQFF
v_call: TRBV6-5
clone_size: NA
j_call: TRBJ2-1
d_call: NA

cdr3_nt: TGTGCCACCAGCCGGGCCGGGTACTTGAACACTGAAGCTTTCTTT
cdr3_aa: CATSRAGYLNTEAFF
v_call: TRBV15
clone_size: once
j_call: TRBJ1-1
d_call: NA

cdr3_nt: TGCGCCAGCAGCCACCACCAGAGAGCCTACGAGCAGTACTTC
cdr3_aa: CASSHHQRAYEQYF
v_call: TRBV5-1
clone_size: NA
j_call: TRBJ2-7
d_call: NA

cdr3_nt: TGTGCCACCAGCAGAGATCTGCCGGGCGGCAATCAGCCCCAGCATTTT
cdr3_aa: CATSRDLPGGNQPQHF
v_call: TRBV15
clone_size: NA
j_call: TRBJ1-5
d_call: NA

cdr3_nt: TGTGCCAGCAGGGACAGGGGTGGCTACACCTTC
cdr3_aa: CASRDRGGYTF
v_call: TRBV2
clone_size: NA
j_call: TRBJ1-2
d_call: TRBD1

cdr3_nt: TGCGCCAGCAGTCCACAGGGGCACCAAGAGACCCAGTACTTC
cdr3_aa: CASSPQGHQETQYF
v_call: TRBV5-1
clone_size: NA
j_call: TRBJ2-5
d_call: TRBD1

cdr3_nt: TGTGCCAGCAGTGAACCGTGGGGCAGGGCGAAGACAGATACGCAGTATTTT
cdr3_aa: CASSEPWGRAKTDTQYF
v_call: TRBV6-1
clone_size: NA
j_call: TRBJ2-3
d_call: NA

cdr3_nt: TGCGCCAGCAGCTTGGTGGCAGGGCAGGACGGGGAGCTGTTTTTT
cdr3_aa: CASSLVAGQDGELFF
v_call: TRBV5-1
clone_size: NA
j_call: TRBJ2-2
d_call: NA

cdr3_nt: TGTGCCAGCAGTTTATCAAACGGACGTAATTCACCCCTCCACTTT
cdr3_aa: CASSLSNGRNSPLHF
v_call: TRBV27
clone_size: few
j_call: TRBJ1-6
d_call: NA

cdr3_nt: TGTGCCAGTAGTCCACGACAGGGAGTATCCTACAATGAGCAGTTCTTC
cdr3_aa: CASSPRQGVSYNEQFF
v_call: TRBV19
clone_size: NA
j_call: TRBJ2-1
d_call: TRBD1

cdr3_nt: TGTGCCAGCAGCTCGGACAGGGGGCTGAAAGGCTACACCTTC
cdr3_aa: CASSSDRGLKGYTF
v_call: TRBV5-4
clone_size: few
j_call: TRBJ1-2
d_call: TRBD1

cdr3_nt: TGTGCCAGCAGTGTCATAGGCGGAGGTGAGCAGTTCTTC
cdr3_aa: CASSVIGGGEQFF
v_call: TRBV2
clone_size: NA
j_call: TRBJ2-1
d_call: NA

cdr3_nt: TGTGCCAGCAGCTTAGCTCCCCCTTGGAGCGGGGGGCAAGAGACCCAGTACTTC
cdr3_aa: CASSLAPPWSGGQETQYF
v_call: TRBV11-2
clone_size: NA
j_call: TRBJ2-5
d_call: TRBD2

cdr3_nt: TGCGCCAGCAGCCAAGGGGCGGAAAATCAGCCCCAGCATTTT
cdr3_aa: CASSQGAENQPQHF
v_call: TRBV4-3
clone_size: NA
j_call: TRBJ1-5
d_call: NA

cdr3_nt: TGTGCCTGGAACCCGGGCCCGAGGGAGAATGAGCAGTTCTTC
cdr3_aa: CAWNPGPRENEQFF
v_call: TRBV30
clone_size: once
j_call: TRBJ2-1
d_call: NA

cdr3_nt: TGTGCCAGCAGTTACTCGGCAGGGCGGGACTACGAGCAGTACTTC
cdr3_aa: CASSYSAGRDYEQYF
v_call: TRBV6-5
clone_size: NA
j_call: TRBJ2-7
d_call: NA

cdr3_nt: TGTGCCAGCGGAAAGACAGGGGGCAATCAGCCCCAGCATTTT
cdr3_aa: CASGKTGGNQPQHF
v_call: TRBV7-2
clone_size: NA
j_call: TRBJ1-5
d_call: TRBD1

cdr3_nt: TGTGCCAGCAGCGACGCCTTTGGGCCCGGGGAGACCCAGTACTTC
cdr3_aa: CASSDAFGPGETQYF
v_call: TRBV6-5
clone_size: few
j_call: TRBJ2-5
d_call: NA

cdr3_nt: TGTGCCAGCAGCCCCCGGTTCCCTCCCGAGGCTTTCTTT
cdr3_aa: CASSPRFPPEAFF
v_call: TRBV7-2
clone_size: NA
j_call: TRBJ1-1
d_call: NA

cdr3_nt: TGTGCCAGTACCTCAACACCGGGACTCAACACCGGGGAGCTGTTTTTT
cdr3_aa: CASTSTPGLNTGELFF
v_call: TRBV19
clone_size: NA
j_call: TRBJ2-2
d_call: NA

cdr3_nt: TGCGCCAGCAGCTTGGGGATACAAGCGGGGCGTGAAGGCTACACCTTC
cdr3_aa: CASSLGIQAGREGYTF
v_call: TRBV5-1
clone_size: NA
j_call: TRBJ1-2
d_call: NA

cdr3_nt: TGTGCCTGGAGTCTGTCAGGGAGCAGCCTCACCTACGAGCAGTACTTC
cdr3_aa: CAWSLSGSSLTYEQYF
v_call: TRBV30
clone_size: NA
j_call: TRBJ2-7
d_call: NA

cdr3_nt: TGTGCCAGTAGTTATAACAGCCGCCTGGAGAGCTCTGGAAACACCATATATTTT
cdr3_aa: CASSYNSRLESSGNTIYF
v_call: TRBV19
clone_size: NA
j_call: TRBJ1-3
d_call: NA

cdr3_nt: TGTGCCAGCAGTGATTGGGTGGAGGGCTGGGACACTGAAGCTTTCTTT
cdr3_aa: CASSDWVEGWDTEAFF
v_call: TRBV2
clone_size: NA
j_call: TRBJ1-1
d_call: NA

cdr3_nt: TGCGCCAGCAGCTTGGCCCAGGGCTCCACAGATACGCAGTATTTT
cdr3_aa: CASSLAQGSTDTQYF
v_call: TRBV5-1
clone_size: NA
j_call: TRBJ2-3
d_call: NA

cdr3_nt: TGTGCCAGCAGCCAAAACCGCGGGACTAGTGCCGTAGATACGCAGTATTTT
cdr3_aa: CASSQNRGTSAVDTQYF
v_call: TRBV4-2
clone_size: NA
j_call: TRBJ2-3
d_call: TRBD2

cdr3_nt: TGTGCCAGCAGCTTAGATACTAGGGGGGAGACCCAGTACTTC
cdr3_aa: CASSLDTRGETQYF
v_call: TRBV11-2
clone_size: NA
j_call: TRBJ2-5
d_call: NA

cdr3_nt: TGTGCCAGCAGAAAGGGGGGCAGTACCTACGAGCAGTACTTC
cdr3_aa: CASRKGGSTYEQYF
v_call: TRBV11-1
clone_size: NA
j_call: TRBJ2-7
d_call: NA

cdr3_nt: TGTGCCAGCAGTGATAGGGATTCAGGGGAAAAACTGTTTTTT
cdr3_aa: CASSDRDSGEKLFF
v_call: TRBV6-1
clone_size: NA
j_call: TRBJ1-4
d_call: NA

cdr3_nt: TGTGCCAGCAGCCCGGGGACTAGCGGGGGGCCAAGAGGAGATACGCAGTATTTT
cdr3_aa: CASSPGTSGGPRGDTQYF
v_call: TRBV5-4
clone_size: NA
j_call: TRBJ2-3
d_call: TRBD2

cdr3_nt: TGTGCCAGCAGTGAAGTCGTAGCGGATACGCAGTATTTT
cdr3_aa: CASSEVVADTQYF
v_call: TRBV6-1
clone_size: NA
j_call: TRBJ2-3
d_call: NA

cdr3_nt: TGTGCCAGCAGCCCCCGACGGGACGCTGAAGCTTTCTTT
cdr3_aa: CASSPRRDAEAFF
v_call: TRBV9
clone_size: NA
j_call: TRBJ1-1
d_call: NA

cdr3_nt: TGTGCCAGCAGTCCCACATTGGTGGAAGCTTTCTTT
cdr3_aa: CASSPTLVEAFF
v_call: TRBV2
clone_size: few
j_call: TRBJ1-1
d_call: NA

cdr3_nt: TGTGCCGGAGGACTAAATCAAGAGACCCAGTACTTC
cdr3_aa: CAGGLNQETQYF
v_call: TRBV2
clone_size: NA
j_call: TRBJ2-5
d_call: NA

cdr3_nt: TGTGCCAGCAGCTTAATCGGTAGAATGAACACTGAAGCTTTCTTT
cdr3_aa: CASSLIGRMNTEAFF
v_call: TRBV7-9
clone_size: many
j_call: TRBJ1-1
d_call: NA

cdr3_nt: TGTGCCAGCAGCCATTATGGCGAAGCTTTCTTT
cdr3_aa: CASSHYGEAFF
v_call: TRBV11-2
clone_size: NA
j_call: TRBJ1-1
d_call: NA

cdr3_nt: TGTGCCAGCAGGGAAACGCTCCGTGGGCAGGGGGGCCAAGAGACCCAGTACTTC
cdr3_aa: CASRETLRGQGGQETQYF
v_call: TRBV13
clone_size: NA
j_call: TRBJ2-5
d_call: NA

cdr3_nt: TGTGCCAGCTCCCCCAACAGGCTGGACATGAACACTGAAGCTTTCTTT
cdr3_aa: CASSPNRLDMNTEAFF
v_call: TRBV18
clone_size: NA
j_call: TRBJ1-1
d_call: NA

cdr3_nt: TGTGCCAGCAGTTACGGGGGTACCCAAGAGACCCAGTACTTC
cdr3_aa: CASSYGGTQETQYF
v_call: TRBV6-6
clone_size: NA
j_call: TRBJ2-5
d_call: NA

cdr3_nt: TGCGCCAGCACCGAAGGGCTAGCGGGGGTGGCCCAGTACTTC
cdr3_aa: CASTEGLAGVAQYF
v_call: TRBV5-1
clone_size: NA
j_call: TRBJ2-5
d_call: TRBD2

cdr3_nt: TGTGCCAGCAGTTTTGGGGGGACTAGCGTAGACAATGAGCAGTTCTTC
cdr3_aa: CASSFGGTSVDNEQFF
v_call: TRBV5-4
clone_size: NA
j_call: TRBJ2-1
d_call: TRBD2

cdr3_nt: TGCAGTGCCCCTTTAAATGGGGAGCTGTTTTTT
cdr3_aa: CSAPLNGELFF
v_call: TRBV20-1
clone_size: few
j_call: TRBJ2-2
d_call: NA

cdr3_nt: TGTGCCAGCAGCCTCGGCGGGGGGGCCGTAAAGACCCAGTACTTC
cdr3_aa: CASSLGGGAVKTQYF
v_call: TRBV7-6
clone_size: once
j_call: TRBJ2-5
d_call: TRBD2